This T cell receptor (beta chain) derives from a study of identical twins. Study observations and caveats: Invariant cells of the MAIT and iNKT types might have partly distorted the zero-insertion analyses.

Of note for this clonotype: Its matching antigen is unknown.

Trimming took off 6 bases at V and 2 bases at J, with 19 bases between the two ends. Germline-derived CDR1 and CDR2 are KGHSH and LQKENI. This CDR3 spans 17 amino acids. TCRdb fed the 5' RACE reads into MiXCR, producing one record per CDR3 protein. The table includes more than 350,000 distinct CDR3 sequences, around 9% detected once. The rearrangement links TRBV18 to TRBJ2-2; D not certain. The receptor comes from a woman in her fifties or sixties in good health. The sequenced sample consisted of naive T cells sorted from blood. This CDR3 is CASSTLGGDDNTGELFF. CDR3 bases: TGTGCCAGCTCCACCCTAGGCGGAGACGATAACACCGGGGAGCTGTTTTTT. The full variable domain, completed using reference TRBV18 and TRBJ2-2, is NAGVMQNPRHLVRRRGQEARLRCSPMKGHSHVYWYRQLPEEGLKFMVYLQKENIIDESGMPKERFSAEFPKEGPSILRIQQVVRGDSAAYFCASSTLGGDDNTGELFFGEGSRLTVL.